Each of the 27 T cell receptor beta chains below was sequenced from the same sample in a study of shared clonotypes between healthy human individuals (dated by TCRdb to about 2020). Library creation used the immunoSEQ multiplex PCR assay. TCRdb provides this immuneACCESS table in a form limited to in-frame rearrangements. Some clones are lacking; in checked studies, under half of them reflect an unresolved V gene, and why the rest are absent is not known. The sample table records about 580,000 clones; 98% of these occur just once. The leading ten clones occupy roughly 0.29% of the sample. CD8 naive samples were CD45RO-negative cells positively selected for CCR7, giving a CD45RA+CCR7+ population that excluded TemRA cells. What was sequenced was naive CD8+ T cells sorted from blood. Explained via the paper, the cell subset or site label denotes: CD45RA+CCR7+. The receptors come from a man aged 25-40 years in good health.

The genes are TRBV29-1 and TRBJ1-1; weak D call: TRBD1 (5 bases). Germline V lookup: CDR1 SQVTM, CDR2 ANQGSEA. Trimming removed 6 bases from V and 6 bases from J, with 14 bases in between. The CDR3 totals 12 residues. The CDR3 loop reads CSVESGPAEAFF. The CDR3 DNA reads as TGCAGCGTGGAGTCAGGGCCGGCTGAAGCTTTCTTT.

V is TRBV2 and J is TRBJ2-1, with 10 bases matching TRBD2. Germline CDR1 reads SNHLY; CDR2 reads FYNNEI. The V and J ends lost 4 bases and 6 bases, in that order; junction bases with no gene match: 3. The length of the CDR3 is 14 residues. The CDR3 region has the DNA TGTGCCAGCAGTGCTAGCGGGAGAATCAATGAGCAGTTCTTC. It codes for CASSASGRINEQFF.

This chain uses TRBV27 with TRBJ2-7; 8 bases agree with TRBD1. V gave up 6 bases and J gave up 3 bases; unmatched junction bases: 10. Germline CDR1 is MNHEY and CDR2 is SMNVEV (reference sequence). The CDR3 sequence is 15 residues long. CDR3 DNA sequence: TGTGCCAGCAGCCGAGGGACAGGTGCCTTCTACGAGCAGTACTTC. Translating gives CASSRGTGAFYEQYF.

The rearrangement links TRBV7-6 to TRBJ1-2; D is uncertain. Germline CDR1 is SGHVS and CDR2 is FNYEAQ. This CDR3 is 14 amino acids long. V lost 1 base and J lost 4, with 10 bases in between. CDR3 DNA: TGTGCCAGCAGCTTAGGGCCCGAAACCTATGGCTACACCTTC. Translated, it gives CASSLGPETYGYTF.

The V call is TRBV29-1, the J call TRBJ1-1, with TRBD1 as a possible D gene (6 bases). The germline V gene has CDR1 SQVTM and CDR2 ANQGSEA. This CDR3 spans 14 amino acids. Trimming removed 1 base at V and 1 base at J, with 10 bases between. DNA for the CDR3: TGCAGCGTTGAAGGCAGGGGAGGGAACACTGAAGCTTTCTTT. Translated: CSVEGRGGNTEAFF.

Concerning this clone: This CDR3 is also generated by other DNA sequences in the sample. The rearrangement joins TRBV6-5 to TRBJ2-7; D gene unclear. Per the germline V gene, CDR1 is MNHEY and CDR2 is SVGAGI. This CDR3 contains 11 residues. Trimming removed 3 bases from V and 5 bases from J, with 5 bases in between. CDR3 coding DNA: TGTGCCAGCAGTTATGGGGACGAGCAGTACTTC. Encoded protein: CASSYGDEQYF.

The V and J genes are TRBV10-3 and TRBJ1-5; D remains unclear. Germline V gene data show CDR1 as ENHRY and CDR2 as SYGVKD. The CDR3 consists of 13 residues. The V end lost 10 bases, the J end lost 2 bases, and 12 bases lay between the germline ends. CDR3 bases: TGTGCCACCCGGGAGGGAGGCAATCAGCCCCAGCATTTT. Translated: CATREGGNQPQHF.

This chain uses TRBV30 with TRBJ1-2; maybe TRBD1 (5 bases). The germline V and J ends were trimmed by 1 base and 3 bases, with 15 bases remaining between them. This CDR3 contains 15 residues. Germline loops: CDR1 GTSNPN, CDR2 SVGIG (reference sequence). CDR3 bases: TGTGCCTGGAGTGAACGACAGCAGTGGGACTATGGCTACACCTTC. Protein: CAWSERQQWDYGYTF.

The V gene is TRBV6-1, the J gene TRBJ2-7; 9 nucleotides line up with TRBD2. With V trimmed by 6 bases and J by 1 base, 4 bases remained unmatched. In germline, CDR1 is MNHNS, CDR2 SASEGT. The CDR3 is 14 amino acids. CDR3 residues: CASRDGLASYEQYF. The CDR3 nucleotides are TGTGCCAGCAGGGACGGACTAGCGTCCTACGAGCAGTACTTC.

V and J are TRBV28 and TRBJ2-1; 7 bases are a match to TRBD2. The J segment lost 5 bases and the V segment lost 2 bases, leaving 9 bases of the junction unmatched. Looked up from germline, CDR1 is MDHEN and CDR2 is SYDVKM. The CDR3 contains 16 residues. The CDR3 DNA is TGTGCCAGCAGTTTAGGGATAGCGGGTAGGAACAATGAGCAGTTCTTC. As protein: CASSLGIAGRNNEQFF.

CDR3 coding DNA: TGTGCCAGCAGCAAACAGGGTGGGATATCGGAAGCTTTCTTT. This encodes CASSKQGGISEAFF. The chain is built from TRBV21-1 and TRBJ1-1; TRBD1 reflects the table's D call only, with no check against the DNA. TRBV21-1 corresponds to a pseudogene. The CDR3 has 14 amino acids.

V is TRBV10-2 and J is TRBJ2-5; possible D gene TRBD2, 6 bases. The V end was cut by 2 bases, the J end by 0 bases, with 10 bases between. This CDR3 contains 15 residues. The germline CDR1 and CDR2 sequences are WSHSY and SAAADI. CDR3 DNA sequence: TGCGCCAGCAGTGAGGGTGGGAGGAACCAAGAGACCCAGTACTTC. It encodes CASSEGGRNQETQYF.

The V gene is TRBV5-1, the J gene TRBJ2-1; 8 bases fit TRBD2. The ends lost 0 bases at V and 4 bases at J; junction bases unmatched: 6. The CDR3 contains 16 residues. CDR1 SGHRS and CDR2 YFSETQ come from the germline V gene. CDR3 region: CASSLDPSGFYNEQFF. In nucleotides, the CDR3 is TGCGCCAGCAGCTTGGACCCTAGCGGGTTTTACAATGAGCAGTTCTTC.

This clone was found once. The chain links TRBV13 to TRBJ2-1; 9 bases match TRBD2. CDR3 length equals 16 residues. With V trimmed by 5 bases and J by 4 bases, 9 bases remained unmatched. Germline V gene data show CDR1 as PRHDT and CDR2 as FYEKMQ (reference sequence). CDR3 loop: CASSPKTSGLYNEQFF. In DNA, the CDR3 is TGTGCCAGCAGCCCCAAGACTAGCGGCTTGTACAATGAGCAGTTCTTC.

The chain recombines TRBV27 with TRBJ2-7; no firm D call. Germline V gene sequence: CDR1 MNHEY, CDR2 SMNVEV (reference sequence). The length of the CDR3 is 15 residues. V lost 2 bases and J 0 bases, leaving 11 bases between the germline ends. The CDR3 here is CASSLVLGNSYEQYF. The CDR3 bases are TGTGCCAGCAGTTTAGTTTTGGGCAACTCCTACGAGCAGTACTTC.

Regarding this clone: This same CDR3 is encoded by further DNA sequences in the sample. J is TRBJ1-2 and V is TRBV28; the D is unclear. This CDR3 is built from 11 residues. Germline V gene lookup returns CDR1 MDHEN and CDR2 SYDVKM. The V and J ends lost 1 base and 7 bases respectively, with 4 bases between them. In DNA, the CDR3 is TGTGCCAGCAGTTTATTGGGTGGCTACACCTTC. Its protein product is CASSLLGGYTF.

In this sample, this clone turned up once. The chain is built from TRBV29-1 and TRBJ2-2, with D perhaps given as TRBD1 or TRBD2 (5 bases each). CDR1 and CDR2 (germline): SQVTM, ANQGSEA. The CDR3 is 16 residues long. Trimming cost V 4 bases and J 1 base, with 16 bases left between them. CDR3 sequence reads: CSVVTAGTENTGELFF. In DNA form, the CDR3 reads TGCAGCGTTGTCACGGCCGGGACGGAGAACACCGGGGAGCTGTTTTTT.

This clone was counted a single time. This CDR3 is also generated by other DNA sequences in the sample. This rearrangement joins TRBV10-1 to TRBJ1-2; D gene unclear. There are 13 residues in the CDR3. Germline V lookup: CDR1 WNHNN, CDR2 SYGVQD (reference sequence). The germline V and J ends were trimmed by 2 bases and 2 bases, with 6 bases remaining between them. For the CDR3, the DNA is TGCGCCAGCAGTGAGGGACGGAACTATGGCTACACCTTC. Its translation: CASSEGRNYGYTF.

This chain connects TRBV29-1 to TRBJ2-7, with D perhaps being TRBD1 or TRBD2 (5 bases each). The CDR3 has 16 residues. V lost 0 bases to trimming and J lost 2 bases, with 17 bases between them. CDR1 and CDR2 (germline): SQVTM, ANQGSEA. The CDR3 DNA reads TGCAGCGTTGAAGATCGGGGCCAGCGGAGTCCCTACGAGCAGTACTTC. Its protein product is CSVEDRGQRSPYEQYF.

The chain has TRBV10-3 and TRBJ2-7; a weak D match, TRBD2 (5 bases). The CDR3 runs 14 residues. Germline V gene data show CDR1 as ENHRY and CDR2 as SYGVKD. Trimming left V 3 bases short and J 3 bases short, with 12 bases between. In nucleotides, the CDR3 is TGTGCCATCAGTGATGAGGGTGGCATCTACGAGCAGTACTTC. This codes for CAISDEGGIYEQYF.

This chain links TRBV6-1 with TRBJ2-5, with 10 positions matching TRBD1. CDR1 is MNHNS and CDR2 is SASEGT in the germline V gene. This CDR3 spans 16 amino acids. Trimming removed 3 bases from V and 1 base from J; junction bases left unmatched: 5. The chain's CDR3 is CASSDWDRGSQETQYF. Here the CDR3 DNA reads TGTGCCAGCAGTGATTGGGACAGGGGAAGCCAAGAGACCCAGTACTTC.

The chain links TRBV29-1 to TRBJ1-2; D perhaps matches TRBD1 (5 bases). Per germline, CDR1 SQVTM and CDR2 ANQGSEA. The CDR3 sequence is 10 residues long. V lost 5 bases, J lost 6 bases, and 7 bases lay in between. The CDR3 sequence is CSVRTHGYTF. CDR3 nucleotide sequence: TGCAGCGTTCGGACACATGGCTACACCTTC.

V and J are TRBV7-6 and TRBJ2-1, with D tentatively TRBD1 (6 bases). This CDR3 region has 13 residues. The germline V and J ends were trimmed by 1 base and 12 bases, with 13 bases remaining between them. Germline CDR1 is SGHVS and CDR2 is FNYEAQ. CDR3 loop: CASSLGVSRGQFF. CDR3 nucleotide sequence: TGTGCCAGCAGCTTAGGGGTTTCCAGGGGGCAGTTCTTC.

The J gene is TRBJ1-1, the V gene TRBV28; no clear D. Germline values: CDR1 MDHEN, CDR2 SYDVKM. The length of the CDR3 is 15 residues. The ends were cut back, 3 bases at V and 2 bases at J, with 13 bases in the middle. In DNA, the CDR3 is TGTGCCAGCAGTTTGAGTCGGGCCCTCAACACTGAAGCTTTCTTT. It specifies CASSLSRALNTEAFF.

This clone is a singleton in its sample. The chain employs TRBV4-2 and TRBJ2-1; D remains unclear. Germline assignment: CDR1 LGHNA and CDR2 YNFKEQ. Trimming shortened V by 0 bases and J by 0 bases, and 6 bases separated the two germline ends. The CDR3 loop spans 15 amino acids. CDR3 in amino acids: CASSQDRSSYNEQFF. The CDR3 DNA sequence: TGTGCCAGCAGCCAAGATAGGAGCTCCTACAATGAGCAGTTCTTC.

This clone was found once. This chain uses TRBV7-9 with TRBJ2-3; 8 bases line up with TRBD2. Germline trimming cut 5 bases from V and 3 bases from J; bases unmatched to any gene: 13. The V gene's germline CDR1 is SEHNR and CDR2 FQNEAQ (reference sequence). The CDR3 contains 17 residues. CDR3 DNA sequence: TGTGCCAGCAGCCTGGAACTAGCGGTCGGGGGTACAGATACGCAGTATTTT. Encoded protein: CASSLELAVGGTDTQYF.

The V gene is TRBV6-1, the J gene TRBJ2-7; no firm D call. Looked up from germline, CDR1 is MNHNS and CDR2 is SASEGT. The V gene lost 0 bases and the J gene lost 1 base, with 7 bases spanning the gap. The CDR3 spans 14 residues. CDR3 sequence reads: CASSEATTSYEQYF. CDR3 nucleotides: TGTGCCAGCAGTGAAGCGACCACATCCTACGAGCAGTACTTC.